Listed here are 9 T cell receptor beta chains from one sample, sequenced in a study of T cells in Graves' hyperthyroidism and ophthalmopathy. RNA transcripts yielded amplified TCR beta CDR3 regions. Initially, a first-round RT-PCR of the TCR CDR3 employed the HTBI primer set. TCRdb independently ran MiXCR on the multiplex PCR reads; one entry per CDR3 protein. The sample lists about 530,000 distinct CDR3 sequences; 15% to 20% were seen once. The sequenced sample was blood. The receptors originated from a young woman with Graves' ophthalmopathy.

Ten or more counts support this clonotype. This chain uses TRBV28 with TRBJ2-3; D is ambiguous. The CDR3 consists of 17 residues. Germline V gene data show CDR1 as MDHEN and CDR2 as SYDVKM. Trimming shortened V by 2 bases and J by 1 base, and 16 bases separated the two germline ends. CDR3 nucleotides: TGTGCCAGCAGTTTAGTCCCGCCCAGAGAGGGCACAGATACGCAGTATTTT. It is translated as CASSLVPPREGTDTQYF. The full variable domain, in which reference TRBV28 and TRBJ2-3 provide the parts outside the CDR3, is DVKVTQSSRYLVKRTGEKVFLECVQDMDHENMFWYRQDPGLGLRLIYFSYDVKMKEKGDIPEGYSVSREKKERFSLILESASTNQTSMYLCASSLVPPREGTDTQYFGPGTRLTVL.

At least ten counts were recorded for this clonotype. CDR3 in DNA: TGTGCCAGCAGCTTAGTCGGGGGCCTAAACACTGAAGCTTTCTTT. It translates to CASSLVGGLNTEAFF. The J gene is TRBJ1-1, the V gene TRBV7-3; tentatively, D is TRBD1 (6 bases). Germline V lookup: CDR1 SGHTA, CDR2 FQGTGA. The CDR3 has 15 amino acids. The ends were cut back, 2 bases at V and 2 bases at J, with 12 bases in the middle.

This clonotype occurred many times. The CDR3 loop is CASSPIAGAEDTQYF. In DNA form, the CDR3 reads TGTGCCAGCAGCCCTATAGCGGGAGCGGAAGATACGCAGTATTTT. V gene TRBV7-2 combines with J gene TRBJ2-3; 9 bases are shared with TRBD2. Germline V gene sequence: CDR1 SGHTA, CDR2 FQGNSA. The CDR3 has 15 amino acids. Germline trimming cut 5 bases from V and 5 bases from J; bases unmatched to any gene: 8.

This clonotype was detected only a few times. The chain is built from TRBV6-2 or TRBV6-3 and TRBJ2-7, with D unresolved. CDR3 size: 13 residues. CDR1 is MNHEY, CDR2 SVGEGT, per germline. V was pared by 7 bases and J by 2 bases, with 12 bases between. Here the CDR3 reads CASTRSAAYEQYF. The DNA for the CDR3 is TGTGCCAGCACCCGGTCCGCCGCCTACGAGCAGTACTTC.

Ten or more counts support this clonotype. The gene calls are TRBV5-1 and TRBJ1-1; no clear D. This CDR3 is built from 13 residues. The germline V and J ends were trimmed by 3 bases and 3 bases, with 9 bases remaining between them. Germline loops: CDR1 SGHRS, CDR2 YFSETQ. Written as DNA, the CDR3 is TGCGCCAGCAGCTATGAAGGGTACACTGAAGCTTTCTTT. Its translation is CASSYEGYTEAFF.

This clonotype was counted ten times or more. The chain has TRBV20-1 and TRBJ2-2; 8 bases align to TRBD1. The CDR3 contains 20 residues. Germline CDR1 DFQATT, CDR2 SNEGSKA (reference sequence). The trim removed 3 bases at V and 2 bases at J, leaving 20 bases unmatched. This chain's CDR3 is CSARSVSGLGGQGNTGELFF. The CDR3 coding sequence is TGCAGTGCTAGGTCCGTTTCTGGGCTAGGAGGACAGGGCAACACCGGGGAGCTGTTTTTT.

Many counts were recorded for this clonotype. The rearrangement links TRBV3-1 to TRBJ1-1; the match to TRBD1 covers 9 bases. The CDR3 is 15 amino acids. Unmatched junction bases numbered 3, after V lost 2 bases and J lost 2 bases. Looked up from germline, CDR1 is LGHDT and CDR2 is YNNKEL (reference sequence). CDR3 DNA: TGTGCCAGCAGCCAAAGGGACAGGGTCAACACTGAAGCTTTCTTT. Translating gives CASSQRDRVNTEAFF. Supplemented by reference TRBV3-1 and TRBJ1-1, the full variable domain reads DTAVSQTPKYLVTQMGNDKSIKCEQNLGHDTMYWYKQDSKKFLKIMFSYNNKELIINETVPNRFSPKSPDKAHLNLHINSLELGDSAVYFCASSQRDRVNTEAFFGQGTRLTVV.

Worth noting for this clonotype: A much larger clone differs by one base, so this may be a read error. This chain uses TRBV20-1 with TRBJ2-7; D unresolved. The CDR3 totals 11 residues. The germline V gene encodes CDR1 DFQATT and CDR2 SNEGSKA (reference sequence). The V gene lost 2 bases and the J gene lost 0 bases, with 2 bases spanning the gap. Here the CDR3 reads CSARSSYEQYF. CDR3 DNA: TGCAGTGCTAGAAGCTCCTACGAGCAGTACTTC.

This clonotype was detected ten times or more. CDR3 in DNA: TGTGCCAGCAGTTCCAGGGAGACAGATACGCAGTATTTT. Residues: CASSSRETDTQYF. The chain uses TRBV6-4 and TRBJ2-3; possibly TRBD1 or TRBD2 for D (5 bases each). Germline V CDR1 and CDR2: MRHNA, SNTAGT. The CDR3 is 13 amino acids. V gave up 5 bases and J gave up 3 bases, with 9 bases separating them.